This T cell receptor (beta chain) was sequenced for a study of T cell repertoires in cytomegalovirus infection. Study at large: The study used recently identified HLA-C-restricted and well-studied HLA-B-restricted CMV epitopes. Public signatures in TCR beta pointed to CMV infection and matching HLA type.

TCRdb ran MiXCR on the reads and lists one entry per CDR3 protein. This sample yields more than 55,000 distinct CDR3 sequences, of which approximately 22% are seen a single time; approximately 68% belongs to the top ten. The CDR3 covers 14 residues. With 4 bases removed from V and 4 bases from J, the gap between germline ends came to 14 bases. The germline V gene encodes CDR1 MNHEY and CDR2 SVGAGI. As to this clonotype: Its antigen is unidentified.

Whole-study findings and limits: The cumulative frequency of public TCR beta families distinguished individuals who carried CMV together with the relevant HLA. HLA-C-restricted, CMV-specific TCR beta clonotypes were dominant ex vivo.

Sequences were derived from CD8+ T cells from cultured PBMCs, sampled from culture after CMV antigen stimulation. The chain employs TRBV6-5 and TRBJ2-7; the D is unclear. The sequence was collected from a human donor in good health (CMV status not recorded). Some clones in this sample may be carry-over from other donors' samples. The CDR3 spells CASSSSFRAYEQYF. For the CDR3, the DNA is TGTGCCAGCAGTTCGAGTTTCCGGGCGTACGAGCAGTACTTC.